The T cell receptor (beta chain) under discussion was sequenced for a study of response to subunit inactivated influenza vaccine. Points from the study as a whole: Only a handful of new T cells, the authors suggested, are recruited with each seasonal influenza vaccination.

A single record per CDR3 protein comes from TCRdb applying MiXCR to the RT-PCR reads. The profile covers 650,000 to 850,000 distinct CDR3 sequences, with about 15% appearing a single time and 5.5% to 8% taken by the ten largest. CDR3 size: 17 residues. Trimming removed 2 bases from V and 4 bases from J; junction bases left unmatched: 8. CDR1 and CDR2 from the germline V gene are DFQATT and SNEGSKA (reference sequence). This clonotype was seen a handful of times. The antigen is not known. The TCR originated in a middle-aged man who received an inactivated influenza vaccine. This material consisted of PBMCs from blood, taken roughly 15 days before vaccination. V is TRBV20-1 and J is TRBJ2-2; 12 nucleotides agree with TRBD1. The CDR3, as DNA: TGCAGTGCTAGAAGGGCGGGACAGGGGGCCTCCACCGGGGAGCTGTTTTTT. Translation: CSARRAGQGASTGELFF.